This T cell receptor beta chain was profiled in a study of a mutant IDH1 vaccine in newly diagnosed glioma. Comments on this clone: Its target is not known.

Germline-derived CDR1 and CDR2 are GTSNPN and SVGIG (reference sequence). Between the trimmed V and J ends, which lost 3 bases and 4 bases, there was a span of 4 bases. This CDR3 spans 10 amino acids. Measured with immunoSEQ multiplex PCR; TCRdb has only the in-frame clones, and not every one. The sample lists over 60,000 clones, roughly 79% occurring once. The time point denotes: week 35, safety follow-up. Vaccination comprised doses that each held 300 ug of mutant IDH1 20-mer peptide, plus topical imiquimod. Sequenced material: PBMCs, taken from a glioma patient whose treatment included an IDH1 peptide vaccine. The sequence was collected from a man in his forties or fifties with glioma. This chain uses TRBV30 with TRBJ2-7; D is uncertain. CDR3 DNA sequence: TGTGCCTGGAGCCGATACGAGCAGTACTTC. Translation: CAWSRYEQYF.